The entry below gives a single T cell receptor beta chain sequence along with its context. Its cognate antigen has yet to be identified. The junction departs from the called germline gene at one end, perhaps through a read error. The entry originates in a study of OX40 agonist ivuxolimab in advanced cancers. With respect to the entire study: Ivuxolimab was an agonistic, fully human IgG2 monoclonal antibody directed against OX40 (CD134), a costimulatory receptor. In the dose-escalation cohort, 82.7% of patients were male, and the mean age was approximately 64 years, with a range of roughly 20 to 80. Of the approximately 50 dose-escalation patients, hepatocellular carcinoma was present in 19, melanoma in approximately 15, renal cell carcinoma in 9 and head and neck cancer in 9. The paper covers the monotherapy dose-escalation part of the phase I ivuxolimab trial, which included N = 52 patients. Prior anti-PD-1, anti-PD-L1 or anti-CTLA-4 therapy was permitted, and 30% to 45% of dose-escalation patients had received checkpoint inhibitors. The point of sequencing TCRbeta in the periphery was to test whether ivuxolimab changed TCR sequence diversity and drove clonal T-cell expansion. Three dose-escalation patients achieved partial responses, one with hepatocellular carcinoma and two with cutaneous melanoma. Intravenous ivuxolimab was administered to patients every 2 weeks at six dose levels: 0.01, 0.1, 0.3, 1.5, 3 and 10 mg/kg. Summary of the overall study and its limitations: Which antigens the clonally expanded peripheral T cells were specific for was not determined. Clonal expansion of both CD4+ and CD8+ blood T cells was observed from baseline to week 6 at doses 0.1 to 3.0 mg/kg. After ivuxolimab, expanded clones were on average more numerous among CD8+ T cells than among CD4+ T cells. In the 0.1-3.0 mg/kg groups, partial responders were among the patients with the lowest normalized peripheral clonal expansion, particularly in CD8+ T cells. Low levels of normalized T-cell clonal expansion were also seen in some patients who did not respond.

The trial excluded patients who had a history of autoimmune disease or were on systemic immunosuppression. In every dose cohort, peripheral blood was drawn for TCR sequencing at baseline, cycle 4 day 1, and cycle 7 day 1. Samples were obtained from an open-label, multicenter, first-in-human phase I dose-escalation trial of ivuxolimab. Adults with locally advanced or metastatic head and neck squamous cell, hepatocellular, melanoma or renal cell carcinoma were enrolled in the trial. Before TCR sequencing, CD4+ and CD8+ T cells were separately sorted from peripheral blood. From the cysteine through the phenylalanine, the CDR3 covers 15 amino acids. CDR3 DNA is the only sequence kept; it has 45 bases, read in frame from the first base. CDR1 MNHNY and CDR2 SVGAGI are derived from the germline V gene (reference sequence). To sequence the TCRbeta CDR3 region, genomic DNA was isolated from the sorted cells. TCRbeta CDR3 regions were sequenced using the immunoSEQ Assay. The source is immuneACCESS, and TCRdb retained only in-frame sequences with V and J called. Part of the clones is not carried over; for the studies checked, unresolved V genes explain less than half of this, and the remainder is unexplained. This sample gives about 90,000 clones in total; approximately 90% of them show up just once. Of the sample, 7% to 8.5% is held by the ten largest clones.

The chain links TRBV6-6 with TRBJ1-4; matching of 5 bases hints at TRBD1 as the D gene. The sequence was collected from an adult with an advanced solid tumor such as melanoma, head and neck, liver or kidney cancer. The material sequenced was CD4+ or CD8+ T cells sorted from blood, taken in a trial of the OX40 agonist ivuxolimab. The DNA sequence follows: TGTGCCAGCGGTTACTCGACAGCGACTAATGAAAAACTGTTTTTT. The resulting protein is CASGYSTATNEKLFF.